The rows below give T cell receptor beta chains drawn from one sample of a study of blood T cells in healthy people across ages. One entry per CDR3 protein, called by TCRdb with MiXCR from the 5' RACE reads. Here the sample spans around 1.5 million distinct CDR3 sequences, approximately 32% being singletons. Input material: blood. The receptor set was obtained from a woman in her thirties in good health. Each CDR3 is given with its conserved first and last residue. A D gene is named only where the DNA matches it firmly. Not all rows give a size; the values are once, few, many and, for expanded clones, a class.

DNA	CDR3	J	V	size	D
TGTGCCACAATGCCCCGGGCTGGGGCCAACGTCCTGACTTTC	CATMPRAGANVLTF	TRBJ2-6	TRBV19	-	-
TGCAGTGCTAGAGATGTTCCCGGGACTGGCTCCTACGAGCAGTACTTC	CSARDVPGTGSYEQYF	TRBJ2-7	TRBV20-1	few	-
TGTGCCGCCGCGGGGACAGGGGCCCAAGAGACCCAGTACTTC	CAAAGTGAQETQYF	TRBJ2-5	TRBV4-2	-	TRBD1
TGTGCCAGCAGTTACTCTTTGGGGGCCAGGACCGGGGAGCTGTTTTTT	CASSYSLGARTGELFF	TRBJ2-2	TRBV6-5	-	-
TGTGCCATCAGTGAGTCAACCTATGGCTACACCTTC	CAISESTYGYTF	TRBJ1-2	TRBV10-3	few	-
TGTGCCAGCAATAGCGGGAGGGCCCTAGCCAAAAACATTCAGTACTTC	CASNSGRALAKNIQYF	TRBJ2-4	TRBV28	-	TRBD2
TGCAGCGGCCTCCGGGCGGGAGGCACAGATACGCAGTATTTT	CSGLRAGGTDTQYF	TRBJ2-3	TRBV29-1	few	TRBD2
TGCGCCAGCAGCCCCGGGACTAGCGGGAGAGGTTCCTACGAGCAGTACTTC	CASSPGTSGRGSYEQYF	TRBJ2-7	TRBV5-1	-	TRBD2
TGCAGTGCTAAACCTAGCGGGCACAGCACAGATACGCAGTATTTT	CSAKPSGHSTDTQYF	TRBJ2-3	TRBV20-1	-	TRBD2
TGTGCCAGCAGCTTGCAGCGCGGGAACTCCTACAATGAGCAGTTCTTC	CASSLQRGNSYNEQFF	TRBJ2-1	TRBV5-5	-	-
TGTGCCAGCCTCCGGGACATCGGTCTGAGCACTGAAGCTTTCTTT	CASLRDIGLSTEAFF	TRBJ1-1	TRBV10-3	-	-
TGCAGTGCCGATAGCGGGACGAACACCGGGGAGCTGTTTTTT	CSADSGTNTGELFF	TRBJ2-2	TRBV20-1	-	TRBD2
TGTGCCATCAGTGATCGTTGGCAGGGGAGTGAAAAACGGTTTTTT	CAISDRWQGSEKRFF	TRBJ1-4	TRBV10-3	-	-
TGTGCCAGCAGTGAAACAGGGTACTACGAGCAGTACTTC	CASSETGYYEQYF	TRBJ2-7	TRBV25-1	-	-
TGCGCCAGCAGCCTACGCCCTCAGCGGGACCCCACAGATACGCAGTATTTT	CASSLRPQRDPTDTQYF	TRBJ2-3	TRBV5-1	-	TRBD2
TGTGCCAGCAGTTTATGGGCTAGCGGGCGGGTAGAGCAGTACTTC	CASSLWASGRVEQYF	TRBJ2-7	TRBV28	few	TRBD2
TGCAGCGTTGATAGGACAGGGGGTAACACTGAAGCTTTCTTT	CSVDRTGGNTEAFF	TRBJ1-1	TRBV29-1	-	TRBD1
TGTGCCAGCAGCTTACGGACACCTACGGACCTCTCCTACGAGCAGTACTTC	CASSLRTPTDLSYEQYF	TRBJ2-7	TRBV7-9	-	-
TGTGCCAGCACCAGGACACTGAGCTCCTACGAGCAGTACTTC	CASTRTLSSYEQYF	TRBJ2-7	TRBV12-3/TRBV12-4	-	-
TGTGCCAGCAGCTTAGCAGGTAGCGGGAGCCTCAATGAGCAGTTCTTC	CASSLAGSGSLNEQFF	TRBJ2-1	TRBV7-2	many	TRBD2
TGTGCCTGGAGTCCACGGGAGAGAACTAACTATGGCTACACCTTC	CAWSPRERTNYGYTF	TRBJ1-2	TRBV30	-	-
TGTGCCACCAGCAGAGATCTTGGGGGGGCCACAGATACGCAGTATTTT	CATSRDLGGATDTQYF	TRBJ2-3	TRBV15	-	-
TGTGCCAGCAGCTTCTCGGAAGGGGCGAGGGGCTACACCTTC	CASSFSEGARGYTF	TRBJ1-2	TRBV7-9	-	-
TGTGCCAGCTCTAGGGTTGCGGGGACCCACGAGCAGTACTTC	CASSRVAGTHEQYF	TRBJ2-7	TRBV18	-	-
TGTGCCAGCAGCCAATGGCCGGGGGGCCCCACTGAAGCTTTCTTT	CASSQWPGGPTEAFF	TRBJ1-1	TRBV3-1	few	-
TGTGCCAGCACCGCGGGGGTGAACACCGGGGAGCTGTTTTTT	CASTAGVNTGELFF	TRBJ2-2	TRBV9	-	TRBD2
TGTGCCAGCAGATCCCGGGACACGAACACTGAAGCTTTCTTT	CASRSRDTNTEAFF	TRBJ1-1	TRBV12-3/TRBV12-4	few	-
TGTGCCGTCAGCGGATTCAATCAGCCCAAGCATTTT	CAVSGFNQPKHF	TRBJ1-5	TRBV15	-	-
TGTGCCAGCAGTTACTCAAAAACAGGGGGAGCCTACGAGCAGTACTTC	CASSYSKTGGAYEQYF	TRBJ2-7	TRBV6-6	-	TRBD1
TGTGCCAGCAGCTTCGACAGGGGCTTTGGGTATGGCTACACCTTC	CASSFDRGFGYGYTF	TRBJ1-2	TRBV13	few	TRBD1
TGTGCCACCAGCAGGTCCAGCGGGGTTCAGCATGAGCAGTTCTTC	CATSRSSGVQHEQFF	TRBJ2-1	TRBV15	few	TRBD2
TGTGCCAGCAGCCGCAAGATATCCAACACTGAAGCTTTCTTT	CASSRKISNTEAFF	TRBJ1-1	TRBV3-1	-	-
TGCAGTGCCAGGACACGCGGGGGAAACACCATATATTTT	CSARTRGGNTIYF	TRBJ1-3	TRBV20-1	many	-
TGCGCCAGCAGCCAGAGGTTTCAGGACAGAGCTACCTACGAGCTGTACTTC	CASSQRFQDRATYELYF	TRBJ2-7	TRBV4-1	-	-
TGCGGTGCTAGGGTCTGGCGATCCTCTGGGGAGCAGTACTTC	CGARVWRSSGEQYF	TRBJ2-7	TRBV20-1	-	-
TGTGCCAGCAGCTTCCCGGGGCAGGGCGTTATAGCTTTCTTT	CASSFPGQGVIAFF	TRBJ1-1	TRBV7-2	-	-
TGTGCCAGCAGGGGAGATGGGCAGAACACTGAAGCTTTCTTT	CASRGDGQNTEAFF	TRBJ1-1	TRBV3-1	-	-
TGTGCCAGCAGCCATCGAGCGGGGAATACCCAAGAGACCCAGTACTTC	CASSHRAGNTQETQYF	TRBJ2-5	TRBV3-1	-	TRBD2
TGCGCCAGCAGCTTCCTTTCAGGGTCCCAAACCAATGAGCAGTTCTTC	CASSFLSGSQTNEQFF	TRBJ2-1	TRBV5-1	few	-
TGCGCCAGCAGCCCGTACTACGGAGGGGGTACAGATACGCAGTATTTT	CASSPYYGGGTDTQYF	TRBJ2-3	TRBV4-1	once	-
TGTGCCAGCTCACCAATCGGACAGGTGGACACCGGGGAGCTGTTTTTT	CASSPIGQVDTGELFF	TRBJ2-2	TRBV18	-	TRBD1
TGTGCCAGCAGTGCGGTTCGGTATGGCTACACCTTC	CASSAVRYGYTF	TRBJ1-2	TRBV6-1	-	-